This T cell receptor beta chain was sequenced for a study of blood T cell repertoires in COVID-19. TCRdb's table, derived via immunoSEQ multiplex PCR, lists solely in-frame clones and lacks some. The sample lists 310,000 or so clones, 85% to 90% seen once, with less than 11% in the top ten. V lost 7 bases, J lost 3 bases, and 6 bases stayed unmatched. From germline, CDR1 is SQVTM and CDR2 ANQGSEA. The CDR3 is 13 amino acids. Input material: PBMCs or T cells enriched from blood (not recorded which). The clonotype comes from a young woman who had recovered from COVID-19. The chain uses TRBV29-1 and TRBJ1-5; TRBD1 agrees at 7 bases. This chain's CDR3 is CSGPGTDNQPQHF. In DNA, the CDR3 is TGCAGCGGCCCGGGGACAGACAATCAGCCCCAGCATTTT.